Sequencing of this T cell receptor (beta chain) was carried out in a study of T cell responses to AZD1222 COVID-19 vaccine. Study results and limitations: Baseline seropositives among AZD1222 recipients totaled only 5 to 7. Variant regions that are unmutated are reportedly the target of nearly half of spike-specific TCRs. The sample set comprised mostly white British donors with more females, and clonal diversity was possibly underestimated. The CD4 TCRs associated with vaccination extended across spike and predominated at 160-218 and 743-854.

Sequencing used immunoSEQ multiplex PCR; TCRdb keeps in-frame clones, though not all of them. The sample yields some 140,000 clones, roughly 90% seen once. The CDR3 is 17 residues long. Germline CDR1 and CDR2: MNHNS and SASEGT. The trim removed 4 bases at V and 2 bases at J, leaving 7 bases unmatched. Comment on this clone: The antigen remains unidentified.

The sequenced sample was peripheral blood, obtained on day 0 of AZD1222 vaccination. The chain joins TRBV6-1 to TRBJ1-5; 11 bases agree with TRBD1. The sequence came from an adult in good health. CDR3 in DNA: TGTGCCAGCAGTGGGGGGACAGGGGGTGGTGGCAATCAGCCCCAGCATTTT. Protein: CASSGGTGGGGNQPQHF.